One T cell receptor beta chain is described in this entry. Antigen unknown. The germline V gene encodes CDR1 PRHDT and CDR2 FYEKMQ (reference sequence). This CDR3 region has 15 residues. The V segment lost 5 bases and the J segment 7 bases; nucleotides outside the gene matches: 11. The entry originates in a study of identical twins. General observations from the study: Abundant cord blood beta clonotypes carried fewer insertions; memory repertoires showed none.

It was template switching that added a universal primer site, and there were unique molecular identifiers on the cDNA. One entry per CDR3 protein, called by TCRdb with MiXCR from the 5' RACE reads. The sample has under 900,000 distinct CDR3 sequences; approximately 13% are singletons. These data were also reused for a study on yellow fever vaccine responses in identical twins.

The chain joins TRBV13 to TRBJ2-1; 7 positions match TRBD1. This clonotype originated in a woman aged 18-35 years in good health. Sequenced input: PBMCs. The CDR3 loop is CASSPQRQGNNEQFF. CDR3 in DNA: TGTGCCAGCAGCCCGCAGAGACAGGGTAATAATGAGCAGTTCTTC.